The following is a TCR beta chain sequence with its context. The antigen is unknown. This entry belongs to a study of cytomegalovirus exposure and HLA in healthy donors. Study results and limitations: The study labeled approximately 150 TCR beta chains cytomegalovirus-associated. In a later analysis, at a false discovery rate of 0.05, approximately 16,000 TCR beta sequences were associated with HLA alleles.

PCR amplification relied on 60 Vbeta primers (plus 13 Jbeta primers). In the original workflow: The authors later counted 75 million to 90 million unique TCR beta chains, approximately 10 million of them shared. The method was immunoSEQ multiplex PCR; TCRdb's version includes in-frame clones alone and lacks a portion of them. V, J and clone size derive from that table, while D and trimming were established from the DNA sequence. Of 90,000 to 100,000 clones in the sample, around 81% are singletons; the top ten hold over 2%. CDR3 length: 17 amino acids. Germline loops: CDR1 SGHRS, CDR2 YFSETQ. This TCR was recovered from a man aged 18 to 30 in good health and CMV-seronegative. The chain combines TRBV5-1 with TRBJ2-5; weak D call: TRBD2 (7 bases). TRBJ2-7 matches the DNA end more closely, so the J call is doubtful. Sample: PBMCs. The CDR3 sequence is CASSPGGPGTNTYEQYF. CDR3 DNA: TGCGCCAGCAGCCCCGGGGGGCCCGGGACAAATACCTACGAGCAGTACTTC.